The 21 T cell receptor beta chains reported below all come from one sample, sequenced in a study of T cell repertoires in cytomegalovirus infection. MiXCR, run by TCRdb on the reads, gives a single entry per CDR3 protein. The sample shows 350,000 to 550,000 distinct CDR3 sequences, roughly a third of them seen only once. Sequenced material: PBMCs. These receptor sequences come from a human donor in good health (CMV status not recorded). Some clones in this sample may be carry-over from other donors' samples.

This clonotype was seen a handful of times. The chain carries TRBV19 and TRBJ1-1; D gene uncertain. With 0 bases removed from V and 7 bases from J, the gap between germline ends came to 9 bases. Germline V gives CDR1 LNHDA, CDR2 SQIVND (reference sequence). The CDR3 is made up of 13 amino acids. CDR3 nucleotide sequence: TGTGCCAGTAGTATAGATAGGGTTGGTGAAGCTTTCTTT. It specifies CASSIDRVGEAFF.

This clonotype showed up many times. The CDR3 protein is CASSHRQGRNTEAFF. The CDR3 coding sequence is TGTGCCAGCAGCCACCGACAGGGGCGGAACACTGAAGCTTTCTTT. The V and J genes are TRBV7-2 and TRBJ1-1; 8 bases map to TRBD1. The CDR3 loop spans 15 amino acids. Trimming at V came to 5 bases and at J to 1 base, leaving 6 bases not matched to a gene. Germline V gene sequence: CDR1 SGHTA, CDR2 FQGNSA.

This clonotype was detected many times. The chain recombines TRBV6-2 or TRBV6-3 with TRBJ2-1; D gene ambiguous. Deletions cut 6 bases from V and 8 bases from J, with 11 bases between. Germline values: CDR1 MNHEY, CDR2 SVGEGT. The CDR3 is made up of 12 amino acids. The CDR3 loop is CASSINADEQFF. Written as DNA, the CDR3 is TGTGCCAGCAGCATTAACGCTGATGAGCAGTTCTTC.

In DNA form, the CDR3 reads TGTGCCAGCAGCTTAGAATTCCGGGAGTACTACGAGCAGTACTTC. It encodes CASSLEFREYYEQYF. This chain uses TRBV7-2 with TRBJ2-7, with a weak D call TRBD2 (6 bases). Trimming took 1 base from V and 3 from J, leaving 13 bases between them. The CDR3 runs to 15 residues. Germline V gene lookup returns CDR1 SGHTA and CDR2 FQGNSA.

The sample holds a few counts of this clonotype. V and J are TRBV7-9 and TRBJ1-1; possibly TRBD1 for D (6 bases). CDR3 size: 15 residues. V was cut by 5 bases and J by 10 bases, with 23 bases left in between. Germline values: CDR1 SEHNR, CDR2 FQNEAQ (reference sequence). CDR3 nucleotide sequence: TGTGCCAGCAGCGCACGGTCCACAGGGCCCCTGGGAGCTTTCTTT. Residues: CASSARSTGPLGAFF.

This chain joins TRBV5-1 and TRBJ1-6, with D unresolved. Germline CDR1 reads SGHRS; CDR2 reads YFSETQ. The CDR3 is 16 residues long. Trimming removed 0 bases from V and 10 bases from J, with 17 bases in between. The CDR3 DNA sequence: TGCGCCAGCAGCTTGGCCGGACCGGCTATTGGATCACCCCTCCACTTT. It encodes CASSLAGPAIGSPLHF.

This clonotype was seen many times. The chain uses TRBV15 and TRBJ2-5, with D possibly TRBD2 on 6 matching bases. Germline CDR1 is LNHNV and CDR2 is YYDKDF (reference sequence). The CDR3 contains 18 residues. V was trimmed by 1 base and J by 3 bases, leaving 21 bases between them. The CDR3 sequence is CATSRGPSGGGVEETQYF. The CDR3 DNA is TGTGCCACCAGCAGAGGTCCCAGTGGTGGAGGGGTTGAAGAGACCCAGTACTTC.

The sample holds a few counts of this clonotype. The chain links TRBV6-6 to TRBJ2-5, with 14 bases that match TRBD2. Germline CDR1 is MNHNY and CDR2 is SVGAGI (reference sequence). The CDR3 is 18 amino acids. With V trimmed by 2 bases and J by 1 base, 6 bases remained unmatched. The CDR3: CASSYAIGTSGGQETQYF. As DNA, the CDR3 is TGTGCCAGCAGTTACGCAATTGGGACTAGCGGGGGCCAAGAGACCCAGTACTTC.

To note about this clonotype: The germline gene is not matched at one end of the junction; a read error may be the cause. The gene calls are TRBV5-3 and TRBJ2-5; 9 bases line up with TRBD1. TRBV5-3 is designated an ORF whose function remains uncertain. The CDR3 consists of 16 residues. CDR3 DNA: TGTGCCAGCAGCTCCGAGCGACAGGGGGTCGGAGAGACCCAGTACTTC. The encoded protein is CASSSERQGVGETQYF.

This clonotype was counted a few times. The DNA of the CDR3 is TGTGCCAGCAGTTTCCATCGACAGCGAGATAGCAATCAGCCCCAGCATTTT. This translates into CASSFHRQRDSNQPQHF. This rearrangement joins TRBV28 to TRBJ1-5, with D maybe TRBD1 (5 bases). The CDR3 length is 17 residues. Per germline, CDR1 MDHEN and CDR2 SYDVKM. Trimming pared 3 bases from V and 0 bases from J, leaving 15 bases between. Full variable domain (rest looked up from reference TRBV28 and TRBJ1-5): DVKVTQSSRYLVKRTGEKVFLECVQDMDHENMFWYRQDPGLGLRLIYFSYDVKMKEKGDIPEGYSVSREKKERFSLILESASTNQTSMYLCASSFHRQRDSNQPQHFGDGTRLSIL.

CDR3 nucleotide sequence: TGTGCCAGCAGTGTCTCCCACGGGAATTCACCCCTCCACTTT. It specifies CASSVSHGNSPLHF. The chain links TRBV2 to TRBJ1-6; D remains unclear. The CDR3 sequence is 14 residues long. Trimming pared 4 bases from V and 7 bases from J, leaving 11 bases between. From germline, CDR1 is SNHLY and CDR2 FYNNEI.

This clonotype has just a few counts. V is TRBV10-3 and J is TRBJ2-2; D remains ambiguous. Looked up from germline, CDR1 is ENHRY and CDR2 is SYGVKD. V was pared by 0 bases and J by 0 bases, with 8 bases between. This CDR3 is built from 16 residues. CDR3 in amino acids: CAISESPTTNTGELFF. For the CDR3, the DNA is TGTGCCATCAGTGAGTCTCCCACGACGAACACCGGGGAGCTGTTTTTT.

CDR3 nucleotides: TGTGCCAGCAGCTTCGTGGGGGACCCTGAAGCTTTCTTT. Translating gives CASSFVGDPEAFF. The chain combines TRBV5-6 with TRBJ1-1; maybe TRBD1 (5 bases). The CDR3 is 13 amino acids. CDR1 is SGHDT and CDR2 is YYEEEE in the germline V gene. Between the trimmed V and J ends, which lost 2 bases and 6 bases, there was a span of 11 bases.

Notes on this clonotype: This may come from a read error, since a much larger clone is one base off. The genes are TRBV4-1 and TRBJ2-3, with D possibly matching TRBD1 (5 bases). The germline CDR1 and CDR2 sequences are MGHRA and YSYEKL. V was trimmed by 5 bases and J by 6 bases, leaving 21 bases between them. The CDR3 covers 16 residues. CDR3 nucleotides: TGCGCCAGCAGCACCTTAAATCGGCAGGGTTTTGATACGCAGTATTTT. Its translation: CASSTLNRQGFDTQYF.

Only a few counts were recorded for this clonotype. Written as DNA, the CDR3 is TGTGCCAGCACCTCCAGACAGGGTGGGAATCAGCCCCAGCATTTT. Encoded protein: CASTSRQGGNQPQHF. This chain connects TRBV5-6 to TRBJ1-5, with 7 bases that match TRBD1. V was clipped by 6 bases and J by 4 bases; unmatched bases: 10. The CDR3 totals 15 residues. CDR1 SGHDT and CDR2 YYEEEE come from the germline V gene.

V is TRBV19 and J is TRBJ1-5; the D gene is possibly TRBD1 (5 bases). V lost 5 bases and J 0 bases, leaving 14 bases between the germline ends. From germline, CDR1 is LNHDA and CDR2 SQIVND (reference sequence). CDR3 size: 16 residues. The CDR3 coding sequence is TGTGCCAGTAGTCCACGACAGACCGATAGCAATCAGCCCCAGCATTTT. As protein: CASSPRQTDSNQPQHF.

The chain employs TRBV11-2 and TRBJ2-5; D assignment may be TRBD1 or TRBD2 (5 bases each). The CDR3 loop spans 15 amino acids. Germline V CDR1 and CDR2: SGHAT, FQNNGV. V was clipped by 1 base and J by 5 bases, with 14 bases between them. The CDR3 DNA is TGTGCCAGCAGCTTAGGGGCAGAGAGGGGTGAGACCCAGTACTTC. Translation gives CASSLGAERGETQYF.

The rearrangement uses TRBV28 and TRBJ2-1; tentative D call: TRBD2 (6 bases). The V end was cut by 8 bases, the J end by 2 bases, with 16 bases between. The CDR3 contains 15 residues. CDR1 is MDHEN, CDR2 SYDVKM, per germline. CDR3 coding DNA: TGTGCCAGCGGGAACACGGGACTCGCCTACAATGAGCAGTTCTTC. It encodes CASGNTGLAYNEQFF.

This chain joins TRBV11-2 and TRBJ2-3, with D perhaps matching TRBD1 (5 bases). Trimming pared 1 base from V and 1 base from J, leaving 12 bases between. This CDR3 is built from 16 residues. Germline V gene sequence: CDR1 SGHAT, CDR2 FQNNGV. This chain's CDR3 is CASSLGQGLGTDTQYF. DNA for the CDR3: TGTGCCAGCAGCTTAGGGCAGGGCCTCGGCACAGATACGCAGTATTTT.

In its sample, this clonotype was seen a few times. As DNA, the CDR3 is TGCGCCAGCAGCTGGCCCCGGGACAGGAACACCGGGGAGCTGTTTTTT. Its protein product is CASSWPRDRNTGELFF. This chain joins TRBV5-1 and TRBJ2-2; 7 nucleotides match TRBD1. J lost 1 base, V lost 3 bases, and 6 bases had no gene match. In germline, CDR1 is SGHRS, CDR2 YFSETQ. This CDR3 is 16 amino acids long.

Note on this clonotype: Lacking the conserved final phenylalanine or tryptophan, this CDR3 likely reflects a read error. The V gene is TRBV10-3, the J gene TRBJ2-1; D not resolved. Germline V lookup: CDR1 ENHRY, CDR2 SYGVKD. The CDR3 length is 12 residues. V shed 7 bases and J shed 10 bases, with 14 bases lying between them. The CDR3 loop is CAITPGGKEQFL. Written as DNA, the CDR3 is TGTGCCATCACTCCGGGTGGCAAGGAGCAGTTCTTA.